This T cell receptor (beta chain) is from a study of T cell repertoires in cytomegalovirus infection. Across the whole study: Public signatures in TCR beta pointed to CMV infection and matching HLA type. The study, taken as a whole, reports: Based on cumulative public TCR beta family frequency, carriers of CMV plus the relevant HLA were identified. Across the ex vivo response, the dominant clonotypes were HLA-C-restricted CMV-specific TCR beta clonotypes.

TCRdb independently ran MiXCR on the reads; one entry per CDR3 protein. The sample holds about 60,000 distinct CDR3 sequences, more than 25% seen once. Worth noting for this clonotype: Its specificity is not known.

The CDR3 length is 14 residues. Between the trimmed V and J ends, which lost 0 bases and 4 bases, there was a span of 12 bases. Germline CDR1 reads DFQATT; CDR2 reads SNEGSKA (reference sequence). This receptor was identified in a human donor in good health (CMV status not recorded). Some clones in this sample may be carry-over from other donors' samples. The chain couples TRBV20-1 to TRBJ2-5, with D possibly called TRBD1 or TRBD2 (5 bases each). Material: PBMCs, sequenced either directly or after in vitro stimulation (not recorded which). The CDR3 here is CSARDLVGTETQYF. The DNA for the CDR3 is TGCAGTGCTAGAGATCTAGTAGGGACAGAGACCCAGTACTTC.